This TCR beta chain was identified during a study of blood T cell repertoires in COVID-19. This clone was recorded a few times. The germline gives CDR1 ENHRY, CDR2 SYGVKD. The CDR3 totals 11 residues. Between the trimmed V and J ends, which lost 9 bases and 5 bases, there was a span of 10 bases. Per the study methods: Scientists estimated how many nucleated cells there were by amplifying reference gene primers. Profiling relied on immunoSEQ multiplex PCR, and the TCRdb table lists in-frame clones only, not all of them. The D gene and trimming were derived from the DNA, and the V and J assignments and clone size from that table. Of a few hundred thousand clones listed, about 86% are singletons.

Specimen: peripheral blood. The TCR was taken from a woman in her 30s who had recovered from COVID-19. The chain couples TRBV10-3 to TRBJ2-5, with a possible D match to TRBD1 (5 bases). CDR3 residues: CAMGPPETQYF. CDR3 in DNA: TGTGCCATGGGGCCCCCCGAGACCCAGTACTTC.